This T cell receptor (beta chain) is drawn from a study of molecular identifiers for immune sequencing clone quantification. In TCRdb, the PCR reads were re-called with MiXCR into one record per CDR3 protein. The data show about 640,000 distinct CDR3 sequences, with roughly 21% seen just once and roughly 0.83% held by the top ten. The CDR3 totals 12 residues. CDR1 is SGHDT, CDR2 YYEEEE, per germline. On this clonotype: At one end, the junction sequence differs from germline, possibly due to a read error.

The receptor was isolated from a human donor in good health. Some libraries in this study had Jurkat cell RNA spiked in. The chain combines TRBV5-6 with TRBJ2-5; TRBD1 might be the D (6 bases). Source material: naive CD8+ T cells from blood, with Jurkat cell RNA spiked in. Indicated subset: FACS-sorted CD8+CD4-CCR7+CD45RA+ naive T cells. Here the CDR3 reads CAGSGQQETQYF. CDR3 in DNA: TGTGCCGGCAGCGGACAGCAAGAGACCCAGTACTTC.